This entry is about one TCR beta chain. These data originate in a study of blood T cell repertoires in COVID-19. The CDR3 extends over 12 amino acids. V gave up 5 bases and J gave up 6 bases; unmatched junction bases: 3. Using immunoSEQ multiplex PCR, the repertoire was profiled, and TCRdb retains in-frame clones only, with some absent. The sample gives 15,000 to 16,000 clones, 80% to 90% of which show up once; 35% is in the top ten. The J gene is TRBJ1-2, the V gene TRBV12-3 or TRBV12-4, with 7 bases matching TRBD1. This TCR derives from a man aged 70-80 years in a cohort sampled during active COVID-19. Sequenced material: peripheral blood. The CDR3 nucleotides are TGTGCCAGCAGTCTGACAGGGAATGGCTACACCTTC. Its translation: CASSLTGNGYTF.